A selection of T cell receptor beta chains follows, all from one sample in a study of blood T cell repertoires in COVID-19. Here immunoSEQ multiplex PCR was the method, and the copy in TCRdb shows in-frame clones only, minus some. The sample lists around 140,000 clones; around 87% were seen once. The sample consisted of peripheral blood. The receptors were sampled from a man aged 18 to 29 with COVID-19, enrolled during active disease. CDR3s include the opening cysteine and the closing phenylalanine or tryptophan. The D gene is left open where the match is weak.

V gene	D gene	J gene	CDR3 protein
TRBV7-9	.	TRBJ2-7	CASSPTGYEQYF
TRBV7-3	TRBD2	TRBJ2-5	CASSPIAGGQETQYF
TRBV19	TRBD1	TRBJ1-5	CASATGGGQPQHF
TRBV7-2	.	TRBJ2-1	CASSLNREGEQFF
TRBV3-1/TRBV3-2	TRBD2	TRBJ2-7	CASSQDASGTYEQYF
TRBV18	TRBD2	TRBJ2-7	CASSPAGGPGEQYF
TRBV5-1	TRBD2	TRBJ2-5	CASSLGPGGREETQYF
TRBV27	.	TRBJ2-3	CASSPLTGTDTQYF
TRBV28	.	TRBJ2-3	CASSYSAGPRADTQYF
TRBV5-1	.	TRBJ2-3	CASSLEPGGAGDTQYF
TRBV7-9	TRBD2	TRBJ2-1	CASSSPGGRANNEQFF
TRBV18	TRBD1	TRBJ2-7	CASSPPGQVYEQYF
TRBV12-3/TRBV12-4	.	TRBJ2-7	CASSLAGREQYF
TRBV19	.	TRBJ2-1	CASSIMGGGEQFF
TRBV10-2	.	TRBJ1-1	CASRLTGNTEAFF
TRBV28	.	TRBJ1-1	CASNPWTDDTEAFF
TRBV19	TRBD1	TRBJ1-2	CASRTGIGYTF
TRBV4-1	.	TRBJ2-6	CASSQPQGSGANVLTF
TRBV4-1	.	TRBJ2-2	CASSQGLAGRTGELFF
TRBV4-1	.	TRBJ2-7	CASSQGTPTYEQYF
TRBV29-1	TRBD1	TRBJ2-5	CSAPGQGKETQYF
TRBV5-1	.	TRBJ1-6	CASSTARDNSPLHF
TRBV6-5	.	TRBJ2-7	CATHPGVGEQYF
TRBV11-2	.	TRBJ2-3	CASSFSSGTLQYF
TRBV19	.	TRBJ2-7	CASSMAERSYEQYF
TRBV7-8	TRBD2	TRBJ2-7	CASSYQTSGVYEQYF
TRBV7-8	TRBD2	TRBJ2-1	CASSLDAATSGRADEQFF
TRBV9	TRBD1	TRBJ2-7	CASWTGGPYEQYF
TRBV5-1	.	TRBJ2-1	CASSFSTGSYNEQFF
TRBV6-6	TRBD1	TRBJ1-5	CASSYAGQGNQPQHF
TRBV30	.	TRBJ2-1	CAWVKNGRVGEQFF
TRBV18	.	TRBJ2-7	CASSPTNGNEQYF
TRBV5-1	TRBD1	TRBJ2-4	CASSPDREGEQNIQYF
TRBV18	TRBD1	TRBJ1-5	CASSPPGSRGLNQPQHF
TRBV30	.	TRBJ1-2	CAWSALWGGPGYTF